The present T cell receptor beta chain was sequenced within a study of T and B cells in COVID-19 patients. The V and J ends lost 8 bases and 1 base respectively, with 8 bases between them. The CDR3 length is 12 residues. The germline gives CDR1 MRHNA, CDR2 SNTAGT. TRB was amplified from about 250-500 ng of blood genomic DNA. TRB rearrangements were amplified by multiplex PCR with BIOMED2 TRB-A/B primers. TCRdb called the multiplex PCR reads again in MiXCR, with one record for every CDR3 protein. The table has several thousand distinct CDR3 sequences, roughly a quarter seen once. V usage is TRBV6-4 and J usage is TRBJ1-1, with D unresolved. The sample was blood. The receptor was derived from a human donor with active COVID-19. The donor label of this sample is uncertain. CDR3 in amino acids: CASRGQNTEAFF. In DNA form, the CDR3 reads TGTGCCAGCCGGGGTCAGAACACTGAAGCTTTCTTT.